Shown below are 20 T cell receptor beta chains from a single sample sequenced in a study of blood T cell repertoires in COVID-19. Repertoires were generated with immunoSEQ multiplex PCR, while TCRdb's copy carries only in-frame clones and drops some. The table lists approximately 190,000 clones, 84% of them singletons. The sequencing sample was made of peripheral blood. These TCRs come from a woman in her seventies with active or convalescent COVID-19.

The J gene is TRBJ1-2, the V gene TRBV15; 7 positions match TRBD1. CDR1 and CDR2 (germline): LNHNV, YYDKDF (reference sequence). The CDR3 is 16 residues long. With 0 bases clipped from V and 3 bases from J, the junction kept 7 bases outside the gene matches. Here the CDR3 reads CATSRERQGGDYGYTF. The CDR3, as DNA: TGTGCCACCAGCAGAGAGCGGCAGGGGGGTGACTATGGCTACACCTTC.

The rearrangement uses TRBV7-2 and TRBJ2-5; D is undetermined. In germline, CDR1 is SGHTA, CDR2 FQGNSA. This CDR3 has 16 amino acids. Trimming took 1 base from V and 2 from J, leaving 14 bases between them. This chain's CDR3 is CASSLVWSASQETQYF. DNA of the CDR3: TGTGCCAGCAGCTTAGTCTGGTCGGCTAGTCAAGAGACCCAGTACTTC.

The chain couples TRBV19 to TRBJ1-4; no reliable D call. Trimming removed 3 bases at V and 0 bases at J, with 11 bases between. CDR3 size: 16 residues. CDR1 is LNHDA, CDR2 SQIVND, per germline (reference sequence). The CDR3 DNA sequence: TGTGCCAGTAGTATCCAGGTCCCTGCAACTAATGAAAAACTGTTTTTT. This sequence encodes CASSIQVPATNEKLFF.

The chain couples TRBV19 to TRBJ2-1; TRBD2 matches 9 bases. This CDR3 comprises 18 residues. Germline assignment: CDR1 LNHDA and CDR2 SQIVND (reference sequence). The junction had 17 bases not matched to a gene; V was cut back by 4 bases and J by 7 bases. The CDR3 region is CASSSPPGAGGPGNEQFF. DNA for the CDR3: TGTGCCAGTAGTAGCCCCCCAGGGGCGGGAGGGCCGGGGAATGAGCAGTTCTTC. Combining the CDR3 with reference TRBV19 and TRBJ2-1 gives the whole variable domain DGGITQSPKYLFRKEGQNVTLSCEQNLNHDAMYWYRQDPGQGLRLIYYSQIVNDFQKGDIAEGYSVSREKKESFPLTVTSAQKNPTAFYLCASSSPPGAGGPGNEQFFGPGTRLTVL.

The chain joins TRBV19 to TRBJ1-4; 12 bases align to TRBD1. V lost 8 bases to trimming and J lost 8 bases; unmatched junction nucleotides: 12. The length of the CDR3 is 16 residues. The germline V gene encodes CDR1 LNHDA and CDR2 SQIVND (reference sequence). CDR3: CASRDRGRGGPEKLFF. In DNA, the CDR3 is TGTGCCAGTCGGGACAGGGGGCGCGGCGGACCCGAAAAACTGTTTTTT.

Only a few counts were recorded for this clone. V usage is TRBV10-3 and J usage is TRBJ2-7; D call uncertain. The CDR3 consists of 14 residues. In germline, CDR1 is ENHRY, CDR2 SYGVKD. V was trimmed by 6 bases and J by 3 bases, leaving 15 bases between them. The CDR3 nucleotides are TGTGCCATCAGATCGCTTCAACTTGGCTACGAGCAGTACTTC. It is translated as CAIRSLQLGYEQYF.

The gene calls are TRBV9 and TRBJ2-3; D unresolved. The CDR3 length is 14 residues. Trimming removed 2 bases at V and 2 bases at J, with 9 bases between. The germline gives CDR1 SGDLS, CDR2 YYNGEE. The CDR3: CASSVSVLTDTQYF. As DNA, the CDR3 is TGTGCCAGCAGCGTTTCTGTTCTCACAGATACGCAGTATTTT.

This sequence joins TRBV18 and TRBJ2-3; 7 bases fit TRBD2. The germline gives CDR1 KGHSH, CDR2 LQKENI. This CDR3 has 18 amino acids. Trimming removed 3 bases from V and 0 bases from J; junction bases left unmatched: 12. CDR3 region: CASSPRAPSGPSTDTQYF. In DNA, the CDR3 is TGTGCCAGCTCACCTCGCGCACCTAGCGGACCTAGCACAGATACGCAGTATTTT.

The V gene is TRBV5-6, the J gene TRBJ2-2, with 12 bases that match TRBD2. CDR3 length equals 19 residues. V shed 6 bases and J 0 bases; nucleotides not matched to a gene: 12. The germline V gene has CDR1 SGHDT and CDR2 YYEEEE. The CDR3 reads CASTWLNGLAGSNTGELFF. The DNA for the CDR3 is TGTGCCAGCACATGGTTAAACGGACTAGCGGGGTCGAACACCGGGGAGCTGTTTTTT.

V and J are TRBV5-1 and TRBJ2-7, with 10 nucleotides matching TRBD1. Germline CDR1 is SGHRS and CDR2 is YFSETQ. V was pared by 2 bases and J by 6 bases, with 2 bases of the junction left unmatched. The CDR3 sequence is 13 residues long. In DNA form, the CDR3 reads TGCGCCAGCAGCTTTGGACAGGGGGGCGAGCAGTACTTC. Amino acids: CASSFGQGGEQYF.

The chain is built from TRBV5-1 and TRBJ2-7, with D possibly matching TRBD2 (6 bases). This CDR3 has 15 amino acids. Germline-derived CDR1 and CDR2 are SGHRS and YFSETQ. Trimming stripped 0 bases from V and 0 bases from J, with 10 bases between. The CDR3 DNA follows: TGCGCCAGCAGCTTGGCGGGACTGCCCTCCTACGAGCAGTACTTC. Its translation is CASSLAGLPSYEQYF.

The V and J genes are TRBV3-1 (or the pseudogene TRBV3-2) and TRBJ2-3; weak D call: TRBD2 (6 bases). Per the germline V gene, CDR1 is LGHDT and CDR2 is YNNKEL (reference sequence). The CDR3 sequence is 14 residues long. V was trimmed by 3 bases and J by 1 base, leaving 8 bases between them. The CDR3 is CASSQSSGTDTQYF. The DNA of the CDR3 is TGTGCCAGCAGCCAGTCTAGCGGCACAGATACGCAGTATTTT.

The chain carries TRBV6-1 and TRBJ1-2; the D gene is possibly TRBD1 (5 bases). The CDR3 contains 15 residues. Germline CDR1 is MNHNS and CDR2 is SASEGT. V lost 2 bases and J 4 bases, leaving 14 bases between the germline ends. CDR3: CASSEMGGGSYGYTF. The CDR3 bases are TGTGCCAGCAGTGAAATGGGGGGGGGAAGCTATGGCTACACCTTC.

The chain uses TRBV18 and TRBJ1-1; D may be TRBD1 (6 bases). CDR1 is KGHSH and CDR2 is LQKENI in the germline V gene. Trimming pared 3 bases from V and 2 bases from J, leaving 7 bases between. The CDR3 loop spans 13 amino acids. The CDR3 sequence is CASSPGTNTEAFF. In DNA, the CDR3 is TGTGCCAGCTCACCCGGGACAAACACTGAAGCTTTCTTT. Filled out from reference TRBV18 and TRBJ1-1, the complete variable domain reads NAGVMQNPRHLVRRRGQEARLRCSPMKGHSHVYWYRQLPEEGLKFMVYLQKENIIDESGMPKERFSAEFPKEGPSILRIQQVVRGDSAAYFCASSPGTNTEAFFGQGTRLTVV.

The V call is TRBV30, the J call TRBJ2-7; tentative D call: TRBD1 (6 bases). V was clipped by 5 bases and J by 2 bases, with 19 bases between them. CDR3 length: 15 amino acids. The germline V gene has CDR1 GTSNPN and CDR2 SVGIG (reference sequence). In nucleotides, the CDR3 is TGTGCCTGGGAAGGCGAGGGGGAATGGGCCTACGAGCAGTACTTC. It yields the protein CAWEGEGEWAYEQYF.

V and J are TRBV10-2 and TRBJ2-3, with a weak D call TRBD2 (6 bases). Germline CDR1 is WSHSY and CDR2 is SAAADI. V shed 0 bases and J shed 2 bases, with 9 bases lying between them. This CDR3 region has 15 residues. The CDR3: CASSESRGYTDTQYF. The CDR3 DNA follows: TGCGCCAGCAGTGAGTCTCGGGGGTACACAGATACGCAGTATTTT.

CDR3 coding DNA: TGTGCCAGCAGCACTTACAATGAGCAGTTCTTC. It yields the protein CASSTYNEQFF. This chain links TRBV11-2 with TRBJ2-1; D is ambiguous. This CDR3 is 11 amino acids long. Germline V CDR1 and CDR2: SGHAT, FQNNGV. V was shortened by 5 bases and J by 4 bases, with 3 bases between the two germline ends.

The V and J genes are TRBV7-3 and TRBJ2-7; 13 nucleotides agree with TRBD2. This CDR3 region has 19 residues. Losses at the gene ends were 5 bases for V and 3 bases for J; bases not matched to a gene: 16. Germline loops: CDR1 SGHTA, CDR2 FQGTGA. CDR3 nucleotide sequence: TGTGCCAGCAGCCAAACCAGGCCGGGGACTAGCGGGGTAATCTACGAGCAGTACTTC. Its protein is CASSQTRPGTSGVIYEQYF.

The chain uses TRBV27 and TRBJ1-6; D not certain. Germline CDR1 reads MNHEY; CDR2 reads SMNVEV (reference sequence). The CDR3 is made up of 15 amino acids. V was trimmed by 2 bases and J by 0 bases, leaving 5 bases between them. CDR3: CASSLTSSYNSPLHF. CDR3 nucleotides: TGTGCCAGCAGTTTAACTTCCTCCTATAATTCACCCCTCCACTTT.

This chain joins TRBV11-3 and TRBJ2-2; 9 bases fit TRBD1. The CDR3 totals 14 residues. Trimming cost V 8 bases and J 5 bases; bases outside gene matches: 6. Germline V gene sequence: CDR1 SGHNT, CDR2 YENEEA. CDR3 DNA sequence: TGTGCCAGCGCGGGACAGGGAACGACCGGGGAGCTGTTTTTT. Its translation: CASAGQGTTGELFF.